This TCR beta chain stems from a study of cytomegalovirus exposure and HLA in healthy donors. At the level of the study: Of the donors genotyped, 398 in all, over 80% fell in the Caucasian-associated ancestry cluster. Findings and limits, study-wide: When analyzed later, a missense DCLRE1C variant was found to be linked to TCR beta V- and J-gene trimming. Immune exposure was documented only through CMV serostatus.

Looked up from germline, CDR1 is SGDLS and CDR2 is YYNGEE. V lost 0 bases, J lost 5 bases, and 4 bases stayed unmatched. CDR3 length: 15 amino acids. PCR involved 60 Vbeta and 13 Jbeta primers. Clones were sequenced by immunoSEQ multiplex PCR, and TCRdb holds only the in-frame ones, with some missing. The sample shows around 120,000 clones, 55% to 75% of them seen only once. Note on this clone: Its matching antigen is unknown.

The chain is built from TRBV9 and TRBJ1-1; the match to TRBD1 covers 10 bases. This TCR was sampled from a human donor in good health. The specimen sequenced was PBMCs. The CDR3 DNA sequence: TGTGCCAGCAGCGTAGCTCCGGGACAGGGGACTGAAGCTTTCTTT. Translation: CASSVAPGQGTEAFF.